This TCR beta chain was identified in a study of blood T cell repertoires in COVID-19 (dated by TCRdb to the early 2020s). In terms of the full investigation: Samples covering the acute and convalescent phases of COVID-19 were provided by collaborators in the United States, Italy and Spain. The material from the prospective study consisted of cDNA or gDNA derived from T cells, B-cell-depleted T cells, or PBMCs. The dataset comprised deeply sampled blood TCRbeta repertoires from subjects exposed to, actively infected with, or recovered from COVID-19. A freely available public database, intended as a resource for researchers studying the immune response to SARS-CoV-2, is where the repertoires were released. The samples were drawn from the first 160 participants of the ongoing ImmuneRACE study and from over a thousand subjects provided by 6 global collaborators. The sample metadata nearly always contained a de-identified subject ID, COVID-19 status, age in years and sex. Where available, HLA class I and class II types were taken from metadata supplied by the sample provider and were not determined by assay-based typing.

V and J are trimmed by 8 bases and 4 bases, and the gene matches miss 3 bases of the junction. Its CDR3 holds 12 amino acids, cysteine through phenylalanine. The kept DNA is CDR3 alone, 36 bases in frame from the first base. CDR1 and CDR2 are read off the germline V gene (reference sequence) as LNHDA and SQIVND. Findings and caveats that apply to the study as a whole: Clinical and demographic metadata were provided uncurated, with the amount varying by source and participant.

TCRbeta CDR3 regions were amplified from genomic DNA using the immunoSEQ Assay, a bias-controlled multiplex PCR. The original pipeline was this. Nucleated cell counts per sample were estimated from amplification of reference gene primers within the assay. To quantify the absolute abundance of each unique TCRbeta CDR3 rearrangement, sequence reads were collapsed and filtered. For each sample, productive Simpson clonality was calculated by taking the square root of Simpson's diversity index across productive rearrangements. TCRdb provides this immuneACCESS table in a form limited to in-frame rearrangements. Some clones are lacking; in checked studies, under half of them reflect an unresolved V gene, and why the rest are absent is not known. V and J calls and clone size are given by that table; D and trimming were obtained from the DNA. The sample records about 160,000 clones, around nine tenths of which are singletons. The biggest ten clones account for about a tenth of the sample.

One collaborating source in Seattle enrolled patients while the patients were actively infected and followed the patients over time throughout the course of disease. Each collaborating institution followed its own protocols to collect whole blood in K2EDTA tubes. For TCRbeta analysis, collaborators shipped samples in one of three forms: frozen whole blood, isolated PBMCs, or DNA extracted from either of those sample types. This clone has a single count. Which antigen it targets is not known. No per-base quality is available; no much larger clone lies one base away. The origin of this receptor is a woman between 65 and 79 years old with COVID-19, enrolled during active disease. Sequenced sample: peripheral blood. The chain employs TRBV19 and TRBJ1-2; TRBD1 agrees with 8 junctional bases. At the DNA level, the sequence is TGTGCCAGTCATGACAGGGGCTATGGCTACACCTTC. It is translated as CASHDRGYGYTF.